This is a list of T cell receptor beta chains from one sample in a study of technical replicates of blood from a handful of donors. Sequenced by immunoSEQ multiplex PCR; TCRdb stores in-frame clones only, minus some. This sample yields around 80,000 clones, of which roughly 90% are seen a single time; 0.39% belongs to the top ten. Sequenced material: T cells isolated from PBMCs. The receptors stem from a human donor in good health. Each CDR3 is given with its conserved first and last residue. The order of the fields is V gene, J gene, clone size, D gene, CDR3 length, CDR3 protein, CDR3 DNA. D genes are given only for firm matches. The size entry is marked missing in some rows and otherwise reads once, few, many or a size class.

TRBV7-6	TRBJ1-1	NA	NA	14	CASSLGHSNTEAFF	TGTGCCAGCAGCTTAGGACACTCGAACACTGAAGCTTTCTTT
TRBV7-2	TRBJ1-2	NA	TRBD1	13	CASRSGQGFGYTF	TGTGCCAGCAGGTCGGGACAGGGCTTTGGCTACACCTTC
TRBV18	TRBJ1-1	NA	NA	16	CASSPPGDTMNTEAFF	TGTGCCAGCTCACCACCCGGGGACACGATGAACACTGAAGCTTTCTTT
TRBV7-9	TRBJ2-1	NA	NA	12	CASRPTSTEQFF	TGTGCCAGCAGACCTACTAGCACTGAGCAGTTCTTC
TRBV27	TRBJ1-2	NA	NA	15	CASSLSETGIYGYTF	TGTGCCAGCAGTTTATCCGAGACAGGAATCTATGGCTACACCTTC
TRBV28	TRBJ2-1	NA	NA	13	CASRSDSYNEQFF	TGTGCCAGCAGATCGGACAGCTACAATGAGCAGTTCTTC
TRBV4-3	TRBJ2-7	NA	NA	14	CASSQGQGNYEQYF	TGCGCCAGCAGCCAAGGCCAGGGAAACTACGAGCAGTACTTC
TRBV5-6	TRBJ2-5	NA	NA	12	CASSPGEETQYF	TGTGCCAGCAGCCCAGGGGAAGAGACCCAGTACTTC
TRBV5-1	TRBJ2-1	NA	NA	16	CASSRSGGQGGNEQFF	TGCGCCAGCAGCCGGTCGGGAGGACAGGGAGGAAATGAGCAGTTCTTC
TRBV6-6	TRBJ2-3	NA	NA	15	CASSYSRGMTDTQYF	TGTGCCAGCAGTTATTCTCGCGGGATGACAGATACGCAGTATTTT
TRBV27	TRBJ2-2	NA	NA	16	CASSLSMRVNTGELFF	TGTGCCAGCAGTTTATCGATGCGGGTAAACACCGGGGAGCTGTTTTTT
TRBV19	TRBJ1-2	NA	NA	15	CASSIDRDRAYGYTF	TGTGCCAGTAGTATAGATCGCGACAGAGCGTATGGCTACACCTTC
TRBV27	TRBJ1-2	once	TRBD1	15	CASSLSPGTGDGYTF	TGTGCCAGCAGTTTATCACCAGGGACAGGGGATGGCTACACCTTC
TRBV9	TRBJ2-2	NA	NA	14	CASSVGGVSGELFF	TGTGCCAGCAGCGTTGGAGGGGTCAGCGGGGAGCTGTTTTTT
TRBV2	TRBJ2-2	NA	TRBD1	16	CASSLTGTGNTGELFF	TGTGCCAGCAGTTTAACCGGGACAGGGAACACCGGGGAGCTGTTTTTT
TRBV6-5	TRBJ2-7	NA	NA	15	CASSYRLARTYEQYF	TGTGCCAGCAGTTACCGTCTAGCGAGAACCTACGAGCAGTACTTC
TRBV9	TRBJ2-7	NA	NA	15	CASSVGLDSSYEQYF	TGTGCCAGCAGCGTAGGACTCGATAGCTCCTACGAGCAGTACTTC
TRBV10-3	TRBJ1-2	NA	TRBD1	15	CAISGLGTGGRGYTF	TGTGCCATCAGCGGACTAGGGACAGGGGGCAGAGGCTACACCTTC
TRBV4-3	TRBJ2-7	NA	TRBD1	15	CASSLQWTGTYEQYF	TGCGCCAGCAGCCTCCAATGGACAGGAACCTACGAGCAGTACTTC
TRBV5-1	TRBJ2-3	NA	TRBD1	15	CASSAGQGMVDTQYF	TGCGCCAGCAGCGCGGGACAGGGCATGGTAGATACGCAGTATTTT
TRBV27	TRBJ2-7	NA	TRBD1	14	CASSLGQGTYEQYF	TGTGCCAGTAGTCTGGGACAGGGGACCTACGAGCAGTACTTC
TRBV11-2	TRBJ1-2	NA	NA	13	CASSKDTGSPLTF	TGTGCCAGCAGCAAAGATACGGGGTCCCCTCTGACCTTC